This T cell receptor (beta chain) was found in a study of shared clonotypes between healthy human individuals. Study summary: The people who gave samples were a couple of women and a few men aged 18 to 49. There were three CD4 naive, three CD4 memory, two CD8 naive and one CD8 memory plates per donor.

Study conclusions and caveats: Naive CD4 clonotypes were shared across a handful of donors at about 5.3%.

Genomic DNA (from each subset) was split evenly across several immunoSEQ plates. TCRdb's table, derived via immunoSEQ multiplex PCR, lists solely in-frame clones and lacks some. Here the sample spans around 1.1 million clones, 70% to 80% being singletons. Points on this clone: Its antigen is as yet unknown.

Source material: memory CD4+ T cells from PBMCs. This sample's subset: CD45RA-negative fraction. The receptor comes from a man between 18 and 29 years old in good health. Some clones in this sample may be carry-over from other donors' samples.

The chain's CDR3 is CASSLTSGRETQYF. Here the CDR3 DNA reads TGTGCCAGCAGCTTAACTAGCGGCCGGGAGACCCAGTACTTC. The genes are TRBV7-2 and TRBJ2-5, with 8 bases matching TRBD2. This CDR3 comprises 14 residues. The V and J ends lost 2 bases and 5 bases, in that order; junction bases with no gene match: 4. Germline V lookup: CDR1 SGHTA, CDR2 FQGNSA.